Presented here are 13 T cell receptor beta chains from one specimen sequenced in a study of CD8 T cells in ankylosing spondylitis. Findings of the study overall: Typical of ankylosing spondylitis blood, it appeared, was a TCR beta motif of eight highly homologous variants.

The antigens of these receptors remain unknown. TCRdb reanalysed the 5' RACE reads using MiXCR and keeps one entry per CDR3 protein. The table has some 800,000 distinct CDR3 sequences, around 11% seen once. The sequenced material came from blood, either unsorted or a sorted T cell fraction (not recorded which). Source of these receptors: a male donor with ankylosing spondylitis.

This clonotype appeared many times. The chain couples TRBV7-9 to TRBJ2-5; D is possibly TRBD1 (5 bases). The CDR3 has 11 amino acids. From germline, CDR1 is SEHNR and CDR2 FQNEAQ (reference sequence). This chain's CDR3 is CVSQGQETQYF. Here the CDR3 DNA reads TGTGTCTCCCAGGGACAAGAGACCCAGTACTTC.

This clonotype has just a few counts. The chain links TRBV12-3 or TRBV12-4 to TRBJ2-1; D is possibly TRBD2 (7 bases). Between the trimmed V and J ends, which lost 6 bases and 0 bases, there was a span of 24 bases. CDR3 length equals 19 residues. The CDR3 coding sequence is TGTGCCAGCAGCCCCGCTCCGGGGGGCCCCCTCAGCTCCTACAATGAGCAGTTCTTC. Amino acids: CASSPAPGGPLSSYNEQFF.

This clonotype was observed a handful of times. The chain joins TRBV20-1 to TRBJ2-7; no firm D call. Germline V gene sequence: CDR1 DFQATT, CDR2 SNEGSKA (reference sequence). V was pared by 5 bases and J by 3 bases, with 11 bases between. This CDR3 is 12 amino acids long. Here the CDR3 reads CSALRRYYEQYF. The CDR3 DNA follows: TGCAGTGCTCTCCGTCGCTACTACGAGCAGTACTTC.

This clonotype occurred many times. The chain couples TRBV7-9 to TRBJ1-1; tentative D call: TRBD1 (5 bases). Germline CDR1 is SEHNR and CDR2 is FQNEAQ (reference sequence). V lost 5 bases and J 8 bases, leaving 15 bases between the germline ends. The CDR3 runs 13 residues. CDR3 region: CASSSRWGQEAFF. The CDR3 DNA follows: TGTGCCAGCAGCAGCCGATGGGGCCAAGAAGCTTTCTTT. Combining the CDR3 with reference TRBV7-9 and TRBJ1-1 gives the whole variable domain DTGVSQNPRHKITKRGQNVTFRCDPISEHNRLYWYRQTLGQGPEFLTYFQNEAQLEKSRLLSDRFSAERPKGSFSTLEIQRTEQGDSAMYLCASSSRWGQEAFFGQGTRLTVV.

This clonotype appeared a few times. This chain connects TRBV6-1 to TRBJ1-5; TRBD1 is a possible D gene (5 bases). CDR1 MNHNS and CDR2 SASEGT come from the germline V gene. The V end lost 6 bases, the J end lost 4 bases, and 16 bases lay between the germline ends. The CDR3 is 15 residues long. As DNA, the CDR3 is TGTGCCAGCAGAAAAGGGGATATAGCAAATCAGCCCCAGCATTTT. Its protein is CASRKGDIANQPQHF.

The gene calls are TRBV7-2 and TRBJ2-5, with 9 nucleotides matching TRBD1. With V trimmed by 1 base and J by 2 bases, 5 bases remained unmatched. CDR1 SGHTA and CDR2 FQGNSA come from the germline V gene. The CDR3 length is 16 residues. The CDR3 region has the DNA TGTGCCAGCAGCTTAGGGACGGGACAGGGTCAAGAGACCCAGTACTTC. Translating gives CASSLGTGQGQETQYF.

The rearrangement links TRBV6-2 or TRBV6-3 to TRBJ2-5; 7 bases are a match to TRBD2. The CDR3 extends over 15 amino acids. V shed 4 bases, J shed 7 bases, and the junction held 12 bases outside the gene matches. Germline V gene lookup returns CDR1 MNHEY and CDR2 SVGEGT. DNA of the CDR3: TGTGCCAGCAGTTCCGGGACTACCGAGAAGGGGACCCAGTACTTC. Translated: CASSSGTTEKGTQYF.

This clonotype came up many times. The CDR3 here is CSWTGNYNEQFF. CDR3 DNA sequence: TGCTCCTGGACAGGGAATTACAATGAGCAGTTCTTC. The V gene is TRBV20-1, the J gene TRBJ2-1; the match to TRBD1 covers 8 bases. This CDR3 contains 12 residues. Looked up from germline, CDR1 is DFQATT and CDR2 is SNEGSKA (reference sequence).

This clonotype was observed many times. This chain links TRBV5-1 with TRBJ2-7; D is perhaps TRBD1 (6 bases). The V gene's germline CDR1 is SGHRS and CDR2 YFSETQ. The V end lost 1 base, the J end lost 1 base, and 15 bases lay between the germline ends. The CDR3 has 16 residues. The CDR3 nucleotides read TGCGCCAGCAGCTTGCCGCCCGCGGACAGTTCCTACGAGCAGTACTTC. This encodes CASSLPPADSSYEQYF.

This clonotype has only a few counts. The CDR3 DNA sequence: TGTGCCAGCAGCGCTGGCTACCGGGACAACGAGCAGTACTTC. Translated, it gives CASSAGYRDNEQYF. The rearrangement links TRBV9 to TRBJ2-7, with D possibly TRBD1 on 6 matching bases. Trimming shortened V by 3 bases and J by 5 bases, and 15 bases separated the two germline ends. Germline CDR1 is SGDLS and CDR2 is YYNGEE. The length of the CDR3 is 14 residues. The full variable domain, completed using reference TRBV9 and TRBJ2-7, is DSGVTQTPKHLITATGQRVTLRCSPRSGDLSVYWYQQSLDQGLQFLIQYYNGEERAKGNILERFSAQQFPDLHSELNLSSLELGDSALYFCASSAGYRDNEQYFGPGTRLTVT.

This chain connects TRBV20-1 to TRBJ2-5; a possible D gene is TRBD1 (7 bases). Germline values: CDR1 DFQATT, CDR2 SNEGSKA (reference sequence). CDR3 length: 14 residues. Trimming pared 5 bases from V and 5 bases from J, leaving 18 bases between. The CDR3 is CSAPRIPGGETQYF. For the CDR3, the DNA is TGCAGTGCTCCCAGAATCCCAGGGGGGGAGACCCAGTACTTC.

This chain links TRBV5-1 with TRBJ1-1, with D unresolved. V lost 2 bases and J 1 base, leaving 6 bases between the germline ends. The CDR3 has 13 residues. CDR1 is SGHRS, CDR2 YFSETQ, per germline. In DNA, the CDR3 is TGCGCCAGCAGCTTTTTAGCGAACACTGAAGCTTTCTTT. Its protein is CASSFLANTEAFF. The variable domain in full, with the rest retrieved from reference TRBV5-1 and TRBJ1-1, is KAGVTQTPRYLIKTRGQQVTLSCSPISGHRSVSWYQQTPGQGLQFLFEYFSETQRNKGNFPGRFSGRQFSNSRSEMNVSTLELGDSALYLCASSFLANTEAFFGQGTRLTVV.

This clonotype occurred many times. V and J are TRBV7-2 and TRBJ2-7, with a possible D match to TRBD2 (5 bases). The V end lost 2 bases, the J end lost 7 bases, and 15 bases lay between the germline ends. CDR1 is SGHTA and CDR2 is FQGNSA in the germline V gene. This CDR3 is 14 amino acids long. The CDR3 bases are TGTGCCAGCAGCTTAATGGGAGCAAATCGAGAGCAGTACTTC. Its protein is CASSLMGANREQYF. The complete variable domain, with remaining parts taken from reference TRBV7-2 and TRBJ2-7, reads GAGVSQSPSNKVTEKGKDVELRCDPISGHTALYWYRQSLGQGLEFLIYFQGNSAPDKSGLPSDRFSAERTGGSVSTLTIQRTQQEDSAVYLCASSLMGANREQYFGPGTRLTVT.